This is a list of T cell receptor beta chains from one sample in a study of blood T cell repertoires in COVID-19. Here immunoSEQ multiplex PCR was the method, and the copy in TCRdb shows in-frame clones only, minus some. The data hold hundreds of thousands of clones, with under 90% observed a single time. The sequencing sample was made of peripheral blood. The source is a man of 80 years or more with acute or convalescent COVID-19. CDR3s include the opening cysteine and the closing phenylalanine or tryptophan.

TRBV5-6,15,TRBJ2-7,CASSFFGTGGHEQYF
TRBV11-3,15,TRBJ2-2,CASSFGGPGAGELFF
TRBV28,14,TRBJ1-1,CASSLLGQGAVAFF
TRBV7-9,18,TRBJ2-2,CASSRGLAGGPYTGELFF
TRBV7-2,12,TRBJ2-1,CGAEREGFEQFF
TRBV5-1,14,TRBJ2-7,CASRPGTGGNEQYF
TRBV6-5,15,TRBJ2-3,CASTPPPGSTDTQYF
TRBV30,11,TRBJ1-4,CAWSRGEKLFF
TRBV5-1,14,TRBJ2-3,CASSLAGGTDTQYF
TRBV5-1,15,TRBJ1-4,CASSPTGTGEEKLFF
TRBV3-1/TRBV3-2,17,TRBJ1-6,CASSQEASSSYNSPLHF
TRBV2,14,TRBJ1-5,CASSPTTGNQPQHF
TRBV10-2,14,TRBJ2-7,CASLEGLAVHEQYF
TRBV6-5,13,TRBJ1-1,CASSKRTGVDAFF
TRBV24-1,15,TRBJ1-2,CATSDVTGPVKGYTF
TRBV2,13,TRBJ2-1,CASSESIYGEQFF
TRBV3-1/TRBV3-2,13,TRBJ1-1,CASSQGLNTEAFF
TRBV5-1,16,TRBJ2-7,CASSPGLAGGYNEQYF
TRBV11-2,14,TRBJ1-5,CASSRGQLREPQHF
TRBV6-5,12,TRBJ2-1,CASRFGANEQFF
TRBV6-5,13,TRBJ1-1,CASSYFQGAEAFF